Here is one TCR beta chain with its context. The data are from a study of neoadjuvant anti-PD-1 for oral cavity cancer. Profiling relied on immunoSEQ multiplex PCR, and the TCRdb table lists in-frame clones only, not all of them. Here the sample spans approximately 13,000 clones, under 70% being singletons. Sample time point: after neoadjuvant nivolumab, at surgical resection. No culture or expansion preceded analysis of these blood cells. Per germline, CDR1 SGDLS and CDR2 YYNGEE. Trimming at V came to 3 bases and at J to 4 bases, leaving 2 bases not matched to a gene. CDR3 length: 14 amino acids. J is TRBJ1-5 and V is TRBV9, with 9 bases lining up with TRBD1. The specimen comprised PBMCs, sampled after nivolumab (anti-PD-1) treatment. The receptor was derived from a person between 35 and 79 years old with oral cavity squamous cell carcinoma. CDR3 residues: CASSGGTGNQPQHF. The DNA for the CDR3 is TGTGCCAGCAGCGGGGGGACAGGGAATCAGCCCCAGCATTTT.